The 26 T cell receptor beta chains listed next were all sequenced from one sample in a study of identical twins. TCRdb called the 5' RACE reads again in MiXCR, with one record for every CDR3 protein. The sample yields fewer than 450,000 distinct CDR3 sequences, around 9.7% seen once. The source material was naive T cells sorted from blood. The receptor set was obtained from a woman aged 45-65 years in good health.

This clonotype has at least ten counts. V and J are TRBV29-1 and TRBJ1-2; TRBD1 is a possible D gene (6 bases). Germline V CDR1 and CDR2: SQVTM, ANQGSEA. The CDR3 is 14 amino acids. V was cut by 4 bases and J by 0 bases, with 12 bases left in between. The CDR3 is CSVASTGANYGYTF. Written as DNA, the CDR3 is TGCAGCGTTGCGTCGACAGGAGCTAACTATGGCTACACCTTC.

This clonotype was counted a few times. The chain couples TRBV4-1 to TRBJ2-5; D possibly corresponds to TRBD1 (6 bases). Germline V gene sequence: CDR1 MGHRA, CDR2 YSYEKL. The V and J ends lost 4 bases and 5 bases respectively, with 11 bases between them. The CDR3 totals 13 residues. The CDR3 DNA follows: TGCGCCAGCAGCCCGGCTCAGGGGGAGACCCAGTACTTC. This translates into CASSPAQGETQYF.

This clonotype came up many times. The chain couples TRBV21-1 to TRBJ2-5; whether TRBD2, the table's D call, matches the DNA was not checked. TRBV21-1 constitutes a pseudogene. The CDR3 runs to 19 residues. CDR3 sequence: CASSNVSRGTSGSRETQYF. The CDR3 coding sequence is TGTGCCAGCAGCAACGTTAGCCGAGGGACTAGCGGGAGTAGGGAGACCCAGTACTTC.

DNA for the CDR3: TGTGCCACCACTGAGACAGGGAGCACCGGGGAGCTGTTTTTT. Encoded protein: CATTETGSTGELFF. The rearrangement uses TRBV24-1 and TRBJ2-2; TRBD1 matches at 7 bases. The ends lost 8 bases at V and 4 bases at J; junction bases unmatched: 6. This CDR3 is 14 amino acids long. Germline CDR1 and CDR2: KGHDR and SFDVKD.

The rearrangement uses TRBV7-9 and TRBJ1-1; 7 bases fit TRBD1. This CDR3 has 13 amino acids. Germline-derived CDR1 and CDR2 are SEHNR and FQNEAQ (reference sequence). Trimming removed 4 bases from V and 6 bases from J; junction bases left unmatched: 5. The CDR3, as DNA: TGTGCCAGCAGCTCGACAGGGAAGGCTGAAGCTTTCTTT. It translates to CASSSTGKAEAFF.

In this sample, this clonotype turned up a few times. The V call is TRBV5-1, the J call TRBJ2-2; TRBD2 agrees at 12 bases. CDR3 length: 17 amino acids. Trimming took 2 bases from V and 3 from J; bases not matched to a gene: 5. Germline CDR1 and CDR2: SGHRS and YFSETQ. The CDR3 reads CASSFASGRGDTGELFF. In DNA form, the CDR3 reads TGCGCCAGCAGCTTTGCTAGCGGGAGGGGCGACACCGGGGAGCTGTTTTTT.

This clonotype was counted between two and nine times. The V and J genes are TRBV6-5 and TRBJ1-3; 8 nucleotides line up with TRBD1. V lost 1 base and J lost 1; bases outside the gene matches: 6. Per the germline V gene, CDR1 is MNHEY and CDR2 is SVGAGI. CDR3 length: 17 amino acids. The CDR3 DNA follows: TGTGCCAGCAGTTACTGGGGCCAGGGGGCATCTGGAAACACCATATATTTT. This translates into CASSYWGQGASGNTIYF.

This clonotype appeared a few times. The CDR3 reads CATSRVMGADNEQFF. The CDR3 DNA sequence: TGTGCCACCAGCAGAGTGATGGGAGCTGATAATGAGCAGTTCTTC. J is TRBJ2-1 and V is TRBV15; TRBD2 is a possible D gene (5 bases). V was clipped by 1 base and J by 7 bases, with 14 bases between them. The CDR3 spans 15 residues. Germline loops: CDR1 LNHNV, CDR2 YYDKDF (reference sequence).

This clonotype was picked up many times. The V and J genes are TRBV4-1 and TRBJ2-7; D may be TRBD1 or TRBD2 (5 bases each). There are 15 residues in the CDR3. Trimming removed 3 bases at V and 4 bases at J, with 16 bases between. In germline, CDR1 is MGHRA, CDR2 YSYEKL. The CDR3 region is CASSQLPGTGYEQYV. The CDR3 coding sequence is TGCGCCAGCAGCCAGCTCCCCGGGACGGGTTACGAGCAGTACGTC.

This clonotype appeared a few times. The chain uses TRBV20-1 and TRBJ2-1, with TRBD2 matching 7 bases. CDR1 is DFQATT and CDR2 is SNEGSKA in the germline V gene (reference sequence). The CDR3 has 15 residues. V was pared by 0 bases and J by 6 bases, with 8 bases of the junction left unmatched. In nucleotides, the CDR3 is TGCAGTGCTAGAGAGGGGAGGGCCAGAGGCAATGAGCAGTTCTTC. This encodes CSAREGRARGNEQFF.

The rearrangement uses TRBV20-1 and TRBJ2-3, with 8 bases lining up with TRBD2. J was trimmed by 6 bases and V by 0 bases; bases with no gene match: 14. Germline V gene data show CDR1 as DFQATT and CDR2 as SNEGSKA (reference sequence). This CDR3 has 17 residues. As DNA, the CDR3 is TGCAGTGCTAGAGATTCCCTACCGGGACTAGTGACCGATACGCAGTATTTT. This encodes CSARDSLPGLVTDTQYF.

This clonotype was seen more than once but under ten times. The CDR3 reads CAISESPLGPNNEQFF. The CDR3 DNA is TGTGCCATCAGTGAGTCTCCGTTGGGACCGAACAATGAGCAGTTCTTC. The rearrangement joins TRBV10-3 to TRBJ2-1; D possibly matches TRBD1 or TRBD2 (5 bases each). Germline loops: CDR1 ENHRY, CDR2 SYGVKD. Trimming took 0 bases from V and 5 from J, leaving 14 bases between them. The CDR3 runs to 16 residues.

The chain carries TRBV29-1 and TRBJ2-1; D possibly corresponds to TRBD2 (7 bases). This CDR3 has 14 residues. CDR1 and CDR2 from the germline V gene are SQVTM and ANQGSEA. Trimming removed 5 bases from V and 7 bases from J, with 18 bases in between. The CDR3 coding sequence is TGCAGCGTTAGCAAGGGAGGGGGTGTGAATGAGCAGTTCTTC. Translating it yields CSVSKGGGVNEQFF.

The CDR3 loop is CASSFKRNTEAFF. The CDR3 bases are TGTGCCAGCAGCTTTAAGAGGAACACTGAAGCTTTCTTT. V usage is TRBV11-3 and J usage is TRBJ1-1; the D is unclear. The CDR3 loop spans 13 amino acids. The V end lost 3 bases, the J end lost 1 base, and 6 bases lay between the germline ends. Germline V gene lookup returns CDR1 SGHNT and CDR2 YENEEA.

This clonotype has only a few counts. The CDR3 does not end in the conserved phenylalanine or tryptophan, so this is likely a read error. No DNA is shown, since the ends of the CDR3 on it are uncertain; the CDR3 is the one TCRdb lists. CDR3 protein: CASSFPHPSGSIS. This sequence joins TRBV5-1 and TRBJ2-7; the tabulated D call, TRBD2, remains unverified against the DNA. The germline V gene encodes CDR1 SGHRS and CDR2 YFSETQ. From its first to its last residue, the CDR3 has 13 amino acids.

Comment on this clonotype: A clone one base away is much larger, so this may be a read error. In nucleotides, the CDR3 is TGTGCCAGCAGCCAAGACCCTTTGGGGGAGCAGTTCTTC. It is translated as CASSQDPLGEQFF. The V call is TRBV3-1, the J call TRBJ2-1; D gene uncertain. The V end lost 0 bases, the J end lost 10 bases, and 10 bases lay between the germline ends. This CDR3 spans 13 amino acids. The germline V gene has CDR1 LGHDT and CDR2 YNNKEL (reference sequence).

The chain uses TRBV7-2 and TRBJ2-1; D remains unclear. Germline V gene data show CDR1 as SGHTA and CDR2 as FQGNSA. Trimming stripped 0 bases from V and 15 bases from J, with 9 bases between. This CDR3 spans 11 amino acids. The CDR3 DNA sequence: TGTGCCAGCAGCTTAGCTGTATCTGTGTTCTTC. It yields the protein CASSLAVSVFF.

The CDR3 reads CASSQVLRAGELFF. The CDR3 DNA is TGTGCCAGCAGCCAAGTTTTGCGAGCCGGGGAGCTGTTTTTT. This rearrangement joins TRBV14 to TRBJ2-2; D unclear. Germline loops: CDR1 SGHDN, CDR2 FVKESK. V lost 1 base and J lost 6, with 9 bases in between. The CDR3 is made up of 14 amino acids. The full variable domain, its missing parts supplied by reference TRBV14 and TRBJ2-2, is EAGVTQFPSHSVIEKGQTVTLRCDPISGHDNLYWYRRVMGKEIKFLLHFVKESKQDESGMPNNRFLAERTGGTYSTLKVQPAELEDSGVYFCASSQVLRAGELFFGEGSRLTVL.

This clonotype has at least ten counts. The genes are TRBV18 and TRBJ2-1; 9 bases map to TRBD2. V lost 2 bases to trimming and J lost 9 bases; unmatched junction nucleotides: 11. Per the germline V gene, CDR1 is KGHSH and CDR2 is LQKENI. The length of the CDR3 is 16 residues. CDR3 coding DNA: TGTGCCAGCTCACCATTTCGTAGCGGGAGTATCGGTGAGCAGTTCTTC. Amino acids: CASSPFRSGSIGEQFF.

This clonotype was seen once. This CDR3 reads CASSSRGSSYEQYF. The CDR3 DNA reads as TGTGCCAGCAGTTCAAGGGGGAGCTCCTACGAGCAGTACTTC. The gene calls are TRBV12-3 or TRBV12-4 and TRBJ2-7; the D gene is possibly TRBD1 (6 bases). The CDR3 sequence is 14 residues long. V lost 4 bases and J lost 0, with 10 bases in between.

The chain has TRBV5-1 and TRBJ2-1, with a possible D match to TRBD1 (6 bases). The CDR3 contains 14 residues. Germline lookup yields CDR1 SGHRS and CDR2 YFSETQ. V lost 4 bases and J lost 1, with 9 bases in between. CDR3 nucleotides: TGCGCCAGCAGCAAGGACAGTTCCTACAATGAGCAGTTCTTC. This sequence encodes CASSKDSSYNEQFF.

This clonotype was detected ten times or more. The CDR3 DNA sequence: TGTGCCAGCAGCAGCGGGGGACAGGGGGCGCGGGATACTGAAGCTTTCTTT. It specifies CASSSGGQGARDTEAFF. The rearrangement links TRBV7-6 to TRBJ1-1; 12 nucleotides match TRBD1. This CDR3 is built from 17 residues. V shed 5 bases and J 5 bases; nucleotides not matched to a gene: 12. CDR1 is SGHVS, CDR2 FNYEAQ, per germline.

In its sample, this clonotype was seen many times. Compared with germline, one end of the junction differs, possibly owing to a read error. The chain carries TRBV5-1 and TRBJ2-7; no clear D gene. CDR3 length equals 11 residues. The germline CDR1 and CDR2 sequences are SGHRS and YFSETQ. The CDR3 DNA reads TGTGCCAGCAGTTGGGGATACGAGCAGTACTTC. Its protein is CASSWGYEQYF.

This clonotype was recorded at least ten times. This chain connects TRBV6-5 to TRBJ1-1; perhaps TRBD1 as D (5 bases). Trimming took 7 bases from V and 7 from J, leaving 10 bases between them. The germline gives CDR1 MNHEY, CDR2 SVGAGI. This CDR3 comprises 11 residues. The CDR3 bases are TGTGCCAGCACCACGGGACTTGAAGCTTTCTTT. Residues: CASTTGLEAFF.

The chain couples TRBV28 to TRBJ2-5; TRBD1 agrees at 7 bases. The V and J ends lost 5 bases and 1 base, in that order; junction bases with no gene match: 4. The CDR3 is 14 residues long. In germline, CDR1 is MDHEN, CDR2 SYDVKM. The CDR3 loop is CASSRTGGQETQYF. CDR3 bases: TGTGCCAGCAGTAGGACAGGCGGCCAAGAGACCCAGTACTTC.

This chain links TRBV20-1 with TRBJ2-7, with D maybe TRBD2 (5 bases). CDR3 length: 14 amino acids. Trimming pared 1 base from V and 4 bases from J, leaving 14 bases between. CDR1 and CDR2 (germline): DFQATT, SNEGSKA (reference sequence). The CDR3, as DNA: TGCAGTGCTAGAGTGGCGGGTAGAGAGTACGAGCAGTACTTC. Its translation is CSARVAGREYEQYF.